This T cell receptor (beta chain) was sequenced in a study of T-cell memory formation after mild COVID-19. TCRdb fed the 5' RACE reads into MiXCR, producing one record per CDR3 protein. The repertoire includes 100,000 to 120,000 distinct CDR3 sequences, around a fifth of them detected once, and roughly two fifths sits in the top ten. Overall study findings and caveats: CD4/CD8 balance held among clones contracting day 15 to 85, and later expanders leaned CD4+.

A word on this clonotype: The target antigen is unknown.

The CDR3 length is 16 residues. The sequencing sample was made of PBMCs or a T cell subset sorted from them (not recorded which). The source of this sequence is a man aged 18 to 29 who had mild COVID-19 (a few samples of this study predate the infection). Cell type and time point are not known. The chain combines TRBV21-1 with TRBJ2-7; the D call in the table, TRBD1, was not verified against the DNA. TRBV21-1 is assigned pseudogene status. CDR3 sequence: CASSPGANRGYYEQYF. The CDR3 bases are TGTGCCAGCAGCCCCGGAGCTAATCGGGGGTACTACGAGCAGTACTTC.